This T cell receptor beta chain appears in the sequencing data of a study of beta chain features in type 1 diabetes. Of the isolated RNA, all was reverse transcribed, and so the sequenced material was expressed TCRB transcripts. Profiling relied on immunoSEQ multiplex PCR, and the TCRdb table lists in-frame clones only, not all of them. Of under 400,000 clones in the sample, around a fifth were seen once. By way of CD45RO/CCR7/CD25/CD127/CD95/CD27, the CD4+ regulatory, stem cell-like memory, central memory and naive cells were sorted. Material for sequencing was naive CD4+ T cells from blood. The receptor's source is a woman aged 18 to 35 in good health.

CDR3 DNA sequence: TGCAGCGTTGAAACCATCAGGGCGGTGAACACTGAAGCTTTCTTT. Protein product: CSVETIRAVNTEAFF. The rearrangement uses TRBV29-1 and TRBJ1-1, with a possible D match to TRBD1 (5 bases). V gave up 2 bases and J gave up 0 bases, with 13 bases separating them. The V gene's germline CDR1 is SQVTM and CDR2 ANQGSEA. This CDR3 is built from 15 residues.